This T cell receptor (beta chain) was profiled in a study of glioma-infiltrating T cells. Using RNA template, CDR3s of TCR alpha and beta were amplified with iRepertoire arm-PCR. In TCRdb, the multiplex PCR reads were re-called with MiXCR into one record per CDR3 protein. The table includes 150,000 to 200,000 distinct CDR3 sequences, 32% detected once. The receptor was isolated from a human donor with low-grade glioma or glioblastoma, undergoing nonglioma brain surgery, or in good health (not recorded which). What was sequenced was glioma tissue, nonneoplastic brain tissue, or PBMCs (not recorded which).

The CDR3 DNA is TGTGCCAGCATACGTCGAAGCTACTACGAGCAGTACTTC. This encodes CASIRRSYYEQYF. This chain uses TRBV6-1 with TRBJ2-7, with D unresolved. The CDR3 spans 13 residues. The germline V gene encodes CDR1 MNHNS and CDR2 SASEGT. Trimming removed 7 bases from V and 3 bases from J, with 13 bases in between.